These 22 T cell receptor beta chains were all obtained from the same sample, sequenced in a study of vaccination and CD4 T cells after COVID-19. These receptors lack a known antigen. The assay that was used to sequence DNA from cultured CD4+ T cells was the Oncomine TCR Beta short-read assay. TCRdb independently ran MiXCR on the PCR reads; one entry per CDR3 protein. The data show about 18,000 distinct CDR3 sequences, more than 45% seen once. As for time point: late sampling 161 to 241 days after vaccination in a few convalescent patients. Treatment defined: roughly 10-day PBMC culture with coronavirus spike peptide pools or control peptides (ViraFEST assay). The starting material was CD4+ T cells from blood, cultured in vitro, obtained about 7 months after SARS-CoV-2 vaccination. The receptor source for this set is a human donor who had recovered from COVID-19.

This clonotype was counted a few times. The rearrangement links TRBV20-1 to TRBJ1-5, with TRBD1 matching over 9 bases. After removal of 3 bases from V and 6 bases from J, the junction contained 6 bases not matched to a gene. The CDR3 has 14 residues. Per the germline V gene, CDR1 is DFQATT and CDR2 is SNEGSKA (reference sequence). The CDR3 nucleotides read TGCAGTGCTAGCAAACAGGGGGCGGGTCAGCCCCAGCATTTT. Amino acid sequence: CSASKQGAGQPQHF.

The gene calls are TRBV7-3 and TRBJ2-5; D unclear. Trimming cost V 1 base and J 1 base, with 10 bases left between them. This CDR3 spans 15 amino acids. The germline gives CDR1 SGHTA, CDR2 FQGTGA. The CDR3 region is CASSLMGGVQETQYF. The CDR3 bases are TGTGCCAGCAGCTTAATGGGTGGGGTCCAAGAGACCCAGTACTTC.

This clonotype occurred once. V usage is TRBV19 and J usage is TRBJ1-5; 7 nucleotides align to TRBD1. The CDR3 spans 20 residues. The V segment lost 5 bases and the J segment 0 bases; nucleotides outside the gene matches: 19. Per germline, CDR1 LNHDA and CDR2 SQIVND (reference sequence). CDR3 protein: CASSPTKGAGSHYSNQPQHF. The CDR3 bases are TGTGCCAGTAGTCCCACCAAGGGGGCAGGGAGTCACTATAGCAATCAGCCCCAGCATTTT. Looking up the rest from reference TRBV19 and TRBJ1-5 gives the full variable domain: DGGITQSPKYLFRKEGQNVTLSCEQNLNHDAMYWYRQDPGQGLRLIYYSQIVNDFQKGDIAEGYSVSREKKESFPLTVTSAQKNPTAFYLCASSPTKGAGSHYSNQPQHFGDGTRLSIL.

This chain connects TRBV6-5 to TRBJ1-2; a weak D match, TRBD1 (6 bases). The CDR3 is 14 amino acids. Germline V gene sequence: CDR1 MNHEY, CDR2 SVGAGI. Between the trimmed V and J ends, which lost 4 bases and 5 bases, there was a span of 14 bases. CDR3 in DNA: TGTGCCAGCAGTTTGCCCATTCAGGGGTATGGCTACACCTTC. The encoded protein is CASSLPIQGYGYTF.

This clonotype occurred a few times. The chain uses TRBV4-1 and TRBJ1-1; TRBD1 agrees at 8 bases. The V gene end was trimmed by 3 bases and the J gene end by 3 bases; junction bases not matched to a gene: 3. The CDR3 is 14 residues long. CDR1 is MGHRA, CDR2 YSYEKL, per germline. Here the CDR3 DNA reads TGCGCCAGCAGCCACCGACAGGGGCACACTGAAGCTTTCTTT. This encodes CASSHRQGHTEAFF.

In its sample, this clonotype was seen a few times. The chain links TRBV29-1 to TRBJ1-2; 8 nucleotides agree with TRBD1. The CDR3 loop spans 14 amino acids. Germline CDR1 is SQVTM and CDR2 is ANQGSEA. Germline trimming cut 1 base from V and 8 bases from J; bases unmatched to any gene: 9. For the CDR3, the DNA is TGCAGCGTTGAAGCGCGGACAGGGACAGGAGGCTACACCTTC. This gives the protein CSVEARTGTGGYTF. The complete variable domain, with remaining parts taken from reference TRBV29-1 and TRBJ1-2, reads SAVISQKPSRDICQRGTSLTIQCQVDSQVTMMFWYRQQPGQSLTLIATANQGSEATYESGFVIDKFPISRPNLTFSTLTVSNMSPEDSSIYLCSVEARTGTGGYTFGSGTRLTVV.

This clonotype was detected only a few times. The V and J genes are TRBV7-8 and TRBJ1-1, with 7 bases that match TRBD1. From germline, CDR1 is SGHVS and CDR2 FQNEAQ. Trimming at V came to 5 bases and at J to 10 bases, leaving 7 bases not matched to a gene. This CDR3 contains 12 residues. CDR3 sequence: CASSQTYRGAFF. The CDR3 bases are TGTGCCAGCAGCCAAACCTACAGGGGAGCTTTCTTT.

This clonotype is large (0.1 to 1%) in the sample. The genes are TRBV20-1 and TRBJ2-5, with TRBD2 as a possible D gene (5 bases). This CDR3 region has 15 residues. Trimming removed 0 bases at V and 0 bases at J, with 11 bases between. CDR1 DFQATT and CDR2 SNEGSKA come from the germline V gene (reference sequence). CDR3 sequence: CSARDAGRDQETQYF. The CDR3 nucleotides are TGCAGTGCTAGAGATGCGGGTAGGGACCAAGAGACCCAGTACTTC.

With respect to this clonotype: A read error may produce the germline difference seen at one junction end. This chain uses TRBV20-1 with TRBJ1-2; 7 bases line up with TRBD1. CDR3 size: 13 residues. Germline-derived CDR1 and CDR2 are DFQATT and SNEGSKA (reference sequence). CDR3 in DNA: TGCAGTGCTAGTCGGCAGGGGGTCTCAGCTTTCCAATTC. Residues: CSASRQGVSAFQF.

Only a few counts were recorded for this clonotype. The CDR3 DNA follows: TGCAGTGCTAGTGTGGGGCGCTCAGATACGCAGTATTTT. Its protein product is CSASVGRSDTQYF. The chain couples TRBV20-1 to TRBJ2-3; D perhaps matches TRBD1 (5 bases). The CDR3 runs to 13 residues. Germline CDR1 reads DFQATT; CDR2 reads SNEGSKA (reference sequence). V was pared by 3 bases and J by 4 bases, with 11 bases between.

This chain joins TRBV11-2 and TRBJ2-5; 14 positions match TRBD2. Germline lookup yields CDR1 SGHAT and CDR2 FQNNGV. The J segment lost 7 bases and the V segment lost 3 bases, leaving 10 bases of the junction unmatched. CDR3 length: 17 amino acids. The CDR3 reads CASSFAGTSGGRRTQYF. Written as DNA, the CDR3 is TGTGCCAGCAGCTTCGCTGGGACTAGCGGGGGTCGCAGGACCCAGTACTTC.

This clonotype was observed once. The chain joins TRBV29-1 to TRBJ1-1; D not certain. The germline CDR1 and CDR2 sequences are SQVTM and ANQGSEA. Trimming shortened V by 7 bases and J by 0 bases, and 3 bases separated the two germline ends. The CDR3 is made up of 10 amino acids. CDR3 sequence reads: CSALNTEAFF. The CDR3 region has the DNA TGCAGCGCTCTGAACACTGAAGCTTTCTTT.

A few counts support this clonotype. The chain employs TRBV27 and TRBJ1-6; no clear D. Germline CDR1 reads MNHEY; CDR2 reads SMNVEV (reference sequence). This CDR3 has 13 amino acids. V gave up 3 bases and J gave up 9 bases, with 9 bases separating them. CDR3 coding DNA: TGTGCCAGCAGTTTCCCTGGCGTTTCACCCCTCCACTTT. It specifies CASSFPGVSPLHF.

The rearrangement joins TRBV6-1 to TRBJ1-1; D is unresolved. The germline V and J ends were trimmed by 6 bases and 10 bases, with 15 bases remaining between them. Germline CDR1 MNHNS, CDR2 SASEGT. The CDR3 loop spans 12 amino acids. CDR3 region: CASRQVGLRAFF. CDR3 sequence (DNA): TGTGCCAGCAGACAAGTAGGGCTGCGAGCTTTCTTT.

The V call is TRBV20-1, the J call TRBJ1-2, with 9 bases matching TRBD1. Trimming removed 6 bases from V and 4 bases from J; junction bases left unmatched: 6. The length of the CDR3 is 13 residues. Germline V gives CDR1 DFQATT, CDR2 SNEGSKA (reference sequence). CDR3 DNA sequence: TGCAGTGCGAGTACAGGGGGCGTCTATGGCTACACCTTC. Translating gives CSASTGGVYGYTF.

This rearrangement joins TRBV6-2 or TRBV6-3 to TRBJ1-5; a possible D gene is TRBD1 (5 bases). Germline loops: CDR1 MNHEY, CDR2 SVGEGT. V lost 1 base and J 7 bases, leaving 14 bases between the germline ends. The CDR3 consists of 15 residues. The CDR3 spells CASSYWGRVEQPQHF. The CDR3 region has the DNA TGTGCCAGCAGTTACTGGGGCAGGGTGGAACAGCCCCAGCATTTT.

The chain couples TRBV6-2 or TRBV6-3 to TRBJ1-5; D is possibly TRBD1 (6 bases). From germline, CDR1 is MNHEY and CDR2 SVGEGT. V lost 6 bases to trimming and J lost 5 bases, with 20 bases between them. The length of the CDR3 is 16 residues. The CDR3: CASRVVAGGGDQPQHF. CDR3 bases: TGTGCCAGCAGGGTGGTAGCGGGGGGCGGGGATCAGCCCCAGCATTTT.

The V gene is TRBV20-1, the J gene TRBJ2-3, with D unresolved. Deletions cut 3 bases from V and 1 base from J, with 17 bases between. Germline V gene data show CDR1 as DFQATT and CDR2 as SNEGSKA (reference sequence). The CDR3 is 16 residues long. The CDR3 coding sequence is TGCAGTGCTAGGGATTGGACGAGAGGCCGCACAGATACGCAGTATTTT. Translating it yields CSARDWTRGRTDTQYF.

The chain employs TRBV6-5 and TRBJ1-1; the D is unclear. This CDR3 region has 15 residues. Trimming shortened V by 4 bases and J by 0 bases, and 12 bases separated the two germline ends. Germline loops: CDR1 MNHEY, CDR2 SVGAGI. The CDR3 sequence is CASSFGMDLNTEAFF. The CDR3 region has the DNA TGTGCCAGCAGTTTCGGGATGGACTTGAACACTGAAGCTTTCTTT.

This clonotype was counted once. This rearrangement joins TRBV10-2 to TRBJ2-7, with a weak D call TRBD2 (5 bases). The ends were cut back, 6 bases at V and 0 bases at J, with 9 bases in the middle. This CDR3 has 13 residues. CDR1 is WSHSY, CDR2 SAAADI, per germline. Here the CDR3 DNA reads TGCGCCAGCAGGGACTTTTCCTCCTACGAGCAGTACTTC. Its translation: CASRDFSSYEQYF.

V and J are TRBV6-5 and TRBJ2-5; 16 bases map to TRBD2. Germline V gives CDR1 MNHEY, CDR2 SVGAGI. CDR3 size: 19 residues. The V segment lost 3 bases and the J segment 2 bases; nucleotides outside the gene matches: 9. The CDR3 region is CASSYLGPGLAGGQETQYF. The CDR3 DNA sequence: TGTGCCAGCAGTTATCTGGGACCGGGACTAGCGGGGGGGCAAGAGACCCAGTACTTC.

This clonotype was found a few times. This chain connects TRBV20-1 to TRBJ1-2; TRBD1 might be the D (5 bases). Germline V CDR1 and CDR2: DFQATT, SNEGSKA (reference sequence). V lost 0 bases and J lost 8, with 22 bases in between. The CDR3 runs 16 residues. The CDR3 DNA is TGCAGTGCTAGAGATCGGGGCCCAGGGTTGGCGGAAGGCTACACCTTC. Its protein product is CSARDRGPGLAEGYTF.